This T cell receptor beta chain appears in the sequencing data of a study of T cell changes during pregnancy in multiple sclerosis. Sequencing used immunoSEQ multiplex PCR; TCRdb keeps in-frame clones, though not all of them. The top ten hold over 0.45% of the sample, which has 40,000 to 50,000 clones, around 90% seen once. The germline V gene encodes CDR1 KGHSH and CDR2 LQKENI. V was cut by 3 bases and J by 3 bases, with 12 bases left in between. This CDR3 spans 14 amino acids. Sequenced material: CD4+ T cells from peripheral blood mononuclear cells, taken in the third trimester of pregnancy. The rearrangement links TRBV18 to TRBJ2-7; D not certain. The TCR sequence derives from a female donor with multiple sclerosis, enrolled in a pregnancy study. The CDR3 sequence is CASSPKNGVYEQYF. The CDR3 DNA is TGTGCCAGCTCACCGAAAAACGGTGTCTACGAGCAGTACTTC.